What follows are 24 T cell receptor beta chains derived from one specimen sequenced in a study of cytomegalovirus exposure and HLA in healthy donors. A multiplex PCR was run with 60 Vbeta primers and 13 Jbeta primers. Some clones are missing from TCRdb's copy, which holds only in-frame ones; the method was immunoSEQ multiplex PCR. The sample contains under 250,000 clones, around three quarters of which appear only once. The sequenced sample consisted of PBMCs. The origin of the receptors is a man between 25 and 39 years old in good health and CMV-seronegative.

CDR3 bases: TGTGCCAGCTCACTAGGGACTAGCGGGACTGAGCAGTTCTTC. Translating gives CASSLGTSGTEQFF. This chain connects TRBV18 to TRBJ2-1; 13 bases fit TRBD2. V trimming: 4 bases; J trimming: 9 bases; junction bases outside the gene matches: 3. This CDR3 comprises 14 residues. Germline V gene sequence: CDR1 KGHSH, CDR2 LQKENI.

This clone was recorded once. This chain connects TRBV30 to TRBJ1-5; 9 nucleotides match TRBD1. With 7 bases clipped from V and 4 bases from J, the junction kept 2 bases outside the gene matches. CDR1 is GTSNPN and CDR2 is SVGIG in the germline V gene (reference sequence). The CDR3 sequence is 12 residues long. The CDR3 protein is CAFGQGNQPQHF. Written as DNA, the CDR3 is TGTGCCTTTGGACAGGGGAATCAGCCCCAGCATTTT. Full variable domain (rest looked up from reference TRBV30 and TRBJ1-5): SQTIHQWPATLVQPVGSPLSLECTVEGTSNPNLYWYRQAAGRGLQLLFYSVGIGQISSEVPQNLSASRPQDRQFILSSKKLLLSDSGFYLCAFGQGNQPQHFGDGTRLSIL.

This clone was observed a handful of times. The chain links TRBV18 to TRBJ2-5; possibly TRBD1 for D (6 bases). The CDR3 is 13 amino acids. V was trimmed by 8 bases and J by 1 base, leaving 11 bases between them. The germline V gene has CDR1 KGHSH and CDR2 LQKENI. CDR3 nucleotide sequence: TGTGCCAGCCTCAGGGGAATCCAAGAGACCCAGTACTTC. Translating gives CASLRGIQETQYF. Full variable domain (outside the CDR3, taken from reference TRBV18 and TRBJ2-5): NAGVMQNPRHLVRRRGQEARLRCSPMKGHSHVYWYRQLPEEGLKFMVYLQKENIIDESGMPKERFSAEFPKEGPSILRIQQVVRGDSAAYFCASLRGIQETQYFGPGTRLLVL.

As DNA, the CDR3 is TGTGCAAGTCGCTTTCGGGGGGGGGCATGTGGAAACACCATATATTTT. Residues: CASRFRGGACGNTIYF. The chain combines TRBV12-2 with TRBJ1-3. TRBV12-2 is a pseudogene segment. There are 16 residues in the CDR3.

The J gene is TRBJ1-1, the V gene TRBV6-1; 8 nucleotides line up with TRBD1. CDR3 length: 13 amino acids. CDR1 and CDR2 (germline): MNHNS, SASEGT. V lost 2 bases, J lost 5 bases, and 1 base stayed unmatched. The CDR3 DNA reads as TGTGCCAGCAGTGAACAGGGGGCGACTGAAGCTTTCTTT. It codes for CASSEQGATEAFF.

The chain has TRBV4-1 and TRBJ2-6; D perhaps matches TRBD2 (7 bases). V gave up 1 base and J gave up 0 bases, with 13 bases separating them. This CDR3 is built from 18 residues. CDR1 and CDR2 from the germline V gene are MGHRA and YSYEKL. The CDR3 region has the DNA TGCGCCAGCAGCCAAGTCGGGGGGCTCGGCTCTGGGGCCAACGTCCTGACTTTC. Its translation: CASSQVGGLGSGANVLTF.

The genes are TRBV28 and TRBJ2-5; TRBD2 matches 11 bases. Germline V gene data show CDR1 as MDHEN and CDR2 as SYDVKM. The CDR3 consists of 14 residues. Germline trimming cut 6 bases from V and 5 bases from J; bases unmatched to any gene: 5. The CDR3 region is CASRIAGGEETQYF. The CDR3 coding sequence is TGTGCCAGCAGAATAGCGGGAGGGGAGGAGACCCAGTACTTC.

The rearrangement joins TRBV9 to TRBJ2-3; 8 bases match TRBD1. With 0 bases clipped from V and 6 bases from J, the junction kept 0 bases outside the gene matches. CDR1 is SGDLS, CDR2 YYNGEE, per germline. The CDR3 length is 13 residues. The CDR3 is CASSVGQGDTQYF. The CDR3 region has the DNA TGTGCCAGCAGCGTAGGACAGGGGGATACGCAGTATTTT.

The chain has TRBV4-1 and TRBJ1-5; tentatively, D is TRBD1 (6 bases). V was pared by 2 bases and J by 0 bases, with 14 bases between. CDR1 is MGHRA and CDR2 is YSYEKL in the germline V gene. The CDR3 spans 17 residues. This CDR3 reads CASSQPTGDDSNQPQHF. The CDR3 coding sequence is TGCGCCAGCAGCCAACCGACAGGAGACGATAGCAATCAGCCCCAGCATTTT.

This clone has just one count. J is TRBJ2-2 and V is TRBV25-1, with D maybe TRBD1 (5 bases). The CDR3 loop spans 14 amino acids. Germline CDR1 MGHDK, CDR2 SYGVNS. The V and J ends lost 4 bases and 2 bases respectively, with 8 bases between them. For the CDR3, the DNA is TGTGCCAGCAGTGTCGACAGTAACACCGGGGAGCTGTTTTTT. It translates to CASSVDSNTGELFF.

The chain employs TRBV6-4 and TRBJ2-5; 13 bases agree with TRBD2. Germline V lookup: CDR1 MRHNA, CDR2 SNTAGT. The CDR3 length is 21 residues. J was trimmed by 2 bases and V by 2 bases; bases with no gene match: 17. The CDR3 sequence is CASSDQRGRTSGRRSQETQYF. In nucleotides, the CDR3 is TGTGCCAGCAGTGACCAAAGGGGTAGGACTAGCGGGAGAAGGAGTCAAGAGACCCAGTACTTC.

This clone came up a few times. The rearrangement joins TRBV2 to TRBJ1-1; D is possibly TRBD1 (6 bases). The germline gives CDR1 SNHLY, CDR2 FYNNEI. Trimming took 7 bases from V and 1 from J, leaving 10 bases between them. This CDR3 has 13 residues. CDR3 in amino acids: CASMDSENTEAFF. CDR3 DNA: TGTGCCAGCATGGACAGCGAGAACACTGAAGCTTTCTTT.

V gene TRBV6-1 combines with J gene TRBJ1-2, with D hard to call. Germline-derived CDR1 and CDR2 are MNHNS and SASEGT. The CDR3 extends over 13 amino acids. V was clipped by 3 bases and J by 0 bases, with 5 bases between them. The CDR3 DNA reads as TGTGCCAGCAGTGAGAGGTCTAACTATGGCTACACCTTC. Encoded protein: CASSERSNYGYTF.

V usage is TRBV5-5 and J usage is TRBJ1-5, with D unclear. Germline lookup yields CDR1 SGHKS and CDR2 YYEKEE (reference sequence). This CDR3 region has 13 residues. Trimming took off 2 bases at V and 2 bases at J, with 5 bases between the two ends. In nucleotides, the CDR3 is TGTGCCAGCAGCTTTCAGGGCAATCAGCCCCAGCATTTT. Its translation: CASSFQGNQPQHF.

This chain connects TRBV9 to TRBJ1-1, with D unresolved. The CDR3 consists of 17 residues. Germline V gene sequence: CDR1 SGDLS, CDR2 YYNGEE. V lost 0 bases, J lost 2 bases, and 17 bases lay in between. The CDR3 is CASSVDEESTLNTEAFF. The CDR3 DNA is TGTGCCAGCAGCGTAGACGAGGAAAGTACGCTAAACACTGAAGCTTTCTTT.

The chain employs TRBV29-1 and TRBJ1-2; the match to TRBD1 covers 7 bases. Germline V lookup: CDR1 SQVTM, CDR2 ANQGSEA. V dropped 6 bases and J dropped 1; count of bases not matched to a gene: 8. This CDR3 spans 14 amino acids. The CDR3 here is CSVPGTANNYGYTF. In DNA form, the CDR3 reads TGCAGCGTGCCCGGGACAGCCAATAACTATGGCTACACCTTC.

This clone occurred once. V gene TRBV6-1 combines with J gene TRBJ2-5, with D maybe TRBD1 (5 bases). The CDR3 spans 17 residues. CDR1 is MNHNS, CDR2 SASEGT, per germline. Trimming took 2 bases from V and 2 from J, leaving 18 bases between them. The CDR3 region is CASSELNRGRVQETQYF. The DNA for the CDR3 is TGTGCCAGCAGTGAATTGAATCGAGGCAGGGTGCAAGAGACCCAGTACTTC.

This clone was observed once. This rearrangement joins TRBV5-4 to TRBJ1-4; TRBD1 agrees at 7 bases. Germline CDR1 SGHNT, CDR2 YYREEE (reference sequence). The CDR3 has 15 amino acids. After removal of 2 bases from V and 4 bases from J, the junction contained 5 bases not matched to a gene. CDR3 sequence reads: CASSLITGDNEKLFF. As DNA, the CDR3 is TGTGCCAGCAGCTTAATAACAGGGGATAATGAAAAACTGTTTTTT. Full variable domain (missing parts from reference TRBV5-4 and TRBJ1-4): ETGVTQSPTHLIKTRGQQVTLRCSSQSGHNTVSWYQQALGQGPQFIFQYYREEENGRGNFPPRFSGLQFPNYSSELNVNALELDDSALYLCASSLITGDNEKLFFGSGTQLSVL.

V and J are TRBV6-6 and TRBJ1-5; D is possibly TRBD1 (6 bases). V was pared by 6 bases and J by 3 bases, with 12 bases between. The V gene's germline CDR1 is MNHNY and CDR2 SVGAGI (reference sequence). This CDR3 has 14 residues. CDR3 protein: CASSPQGINQPQHF. CDR3 coding DNA: TGTGCCAGCAGCCCACAGGGAATCAATCAGCCCCAGCATTTT.

The chain has TRBV27 and TRBJ2-1, with a tentative D call TRBD2 (6 bases). CDR1 MNHEY and CDR2 SMNVEV come from the germline V gene (reference sequence). Trimming took off 2 bases at V and 4 bases at J, with 9 bases between the two ends. The CDR3 sequence is 14 residues long. CDR3 in DNA: TGTGCCAGCAGTTTAGGGGGGAGATACAATGAGCAGTTCTTC. It encodes CASSLGGRYNEQFF.

The chain recombines TRBV11-2 with TRBJ1-5; D may be TRBD1 (6 bases). Germline V gene lookup returns CDR1 SGHAT and CDR2 FQNNGV. The germline V and J ends were trimmed by 1 base and 9 bases, with 10 bases remaining between them. The CDR3 is made up of 13 amino acids. The CDR3 region has the DNA TGTGCCAGCAGCTTAGGGGGGCTGACGCCCCAGCATTTT. Translation: CASSLGGLTPQHF.

This chain links TRBV5-6 with TRBJ2-7, with 12 positions matching TRBD2. V lost 3 bases to trimming and J lost 2 bases; unmatched junction nucleotides: 9. The CDR3 totals 17 residues. CDR1 and CDR2 (germline): SGHDT, YYEEEE. The DNA for the CDR3 is TGTGCCAGCAGCTATCGGACTAGCGGGATCACCCCCTACGAGCAGTACTTC. The encoded protein is CASSYRTSGITPYEQYF.

J is TRBJ2-5 and V is TRBV28; D gene uncertain. This CDR3 region has 13 residues. Germline CDR1 reads MDHEN; CDR2 reads SYDVKM. V lost 8 bases, J lost 1 base, and 11 bases lay in between. The DNA of the CDR3 is TGTGCCAGCGTAAGAGGCTCCCAAGAGACCCAGTACTTC. Translation gives CASVRGSQETQYF.

This chain's CDR3 is CASSLAEFNEKLFF. CDR3 nucleotide sequence: TGCGCCAGCAGCTTGGCTGAGTTTAATGAAAAACTGTTTTTT. V is TRBV5-1 and J is TRBJ1-4; unclear D gene. Germline V lookup: CDR1 SGHRS, CDR2 YFSETQ. This CDR3 is built from 14 residues. Between the trimmed V and J ends, which lost 0 bases and 4 bases, there was a span of 7 bases.